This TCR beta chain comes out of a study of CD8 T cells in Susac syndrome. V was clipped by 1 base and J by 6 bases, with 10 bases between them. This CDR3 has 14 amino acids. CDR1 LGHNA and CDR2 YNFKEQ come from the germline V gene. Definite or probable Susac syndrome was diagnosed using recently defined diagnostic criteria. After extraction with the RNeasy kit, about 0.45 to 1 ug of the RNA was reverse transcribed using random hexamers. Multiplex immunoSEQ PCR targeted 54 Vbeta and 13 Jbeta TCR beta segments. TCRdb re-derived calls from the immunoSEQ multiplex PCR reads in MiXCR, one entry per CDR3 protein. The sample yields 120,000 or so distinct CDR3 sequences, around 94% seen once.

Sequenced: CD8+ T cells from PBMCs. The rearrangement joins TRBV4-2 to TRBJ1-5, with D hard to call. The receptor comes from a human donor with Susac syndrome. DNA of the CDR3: TGTGCCAGCAGCCAAGGGCAGCAGGCTCAGCCCCAGCATTTT. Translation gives CASSQGQQAQPQHF.